Shown below are 14 T cell receptor beta chains from a single sample sequenced in a study of cytomegalovirus exposure and HLA in healthy donors. Primers: 60 Vbeta forward and 13 Jbeta reverse. Produced via immunoSEQ multiplex PCR; TCRdb's table is partial and in-frame only. The sample includes some 220,000 clones, around 80% of them seen just once. The sequencing sample was made of PBMCs. The origin of the receptors is a woman between 40 and 50 years old in good health and CMV-seronegative.

The V gene is TRBV27, the J gene TRBJ1-2; TRBD1 aligns across 7 bases. After removal of 10 bases from V and 3 bases from J, the junction contained 17 bases not matched to a gene. Germline values: CDR1 MNHEY, CDR2 SMNVEV (reference sequence). CDR3 size: 16 residues. DNA for the CDR3: TGTGCCACCAGGGTACAGGGGAGGTCGCGGGACTATGGCTACACCTTC. This gives the protein CATRVQGRSRDYGYTF.

This chain uses TRBV6-5 with TRBJ2-7, with D maybe TRBD2 (6 bases). Germline V gene data show CDR1 as MNHEY and CDR2 as SVGAGI. This CDR3 contains 12 residues. With 5 bases removed from V and 6 bases from J, the gap between germline ends came to 11 bases. The CDR3 region has the DNA TGTGCCAGCAGTCCCGGGGGTCCCGAGCAGTACTTC. Its protein is CASSPGGPEQYF.

This clone appeared a single time. The chain joins TRBV19 to TRBJ1-2; 7 nucleotides match TRBD1. The CDR3 runs 13 residues. With 6 bases clipped from V and 4 bases from J, the junction kept 5 bases outside the gene matches. Germline assignment: CDR1 LNHDA and CDR2 SQIVND (reference sequence). The CDR3 loop reads CASSRGQFYGYTF. The CDR3 nucleotides are TGTGCCAGTAGCAGGGGACAGTTCTATGGCTACACCTTC.

This clone was seen only once. The rearrangement uses TRBV9 and TRBJ2-5, with TRBD2 identical over 12 bases. Germline assignment: CDR1 SGDLS and CDR2 YYNGEE. V trimming: 0 bases; J trimming: 5 bases; junction bases outside the gene matches: 2. The CDR3 spans 15 residues. In DNA, the CDR3 is TGTGCCAGCAGCGTAGGGACTAGCGGGGTTGAGACCCAGTACTTC. It codes for CASSVGTSGVETQYF.

As to this clone: At one boundary the junction diverges from the germline segment, which might be a read error. The chain links TRBV12-5 to TRBJ1-5; D remains unclear. Germline CDR1 reads LGHNT; CDR2 reads FRNRAP. The CDR3 has 16 amino acids. CDR3 amino acids: CASGLVDVEGNQPQHF. The CDR3 DNA reads as TGTGCTAGTGGTTTGGTTGATGTGGAGGGCAACCAGCCCCAGCATTTT. The full variable domain, rest sourced from reference TRBV12-5 and TRBJ1-5, is DARVTQTPRHKVTEMGQEVTMRCQPILGHNTVFWYRQTMMQGLELLAYFRNRAPLDDSGMPKDRFSAEMPDATLATLKIQPSEPRDSAVYFCASGLVDVEGNQPQHFGDGTRLSIL.

The chain uses TRBV27 and TRBJ1-5; a weak D match, TRBD1 (6 bases). This CDR3 has 14 residues. Trimming pared 6 bases from V and 7 bases from J, leaving 16 bases between. Germline V lookup: CDR1 MNHEY, CDR2 SMNVEV (reference sequence). CDR3 sequence (DNA): TGTGCCAGCAGCCTACAGGGTGCCCAGCAGCCCCAGCATTTT. Translated: CASSLQGAQQPQHF.

This clone showed up just a few times. The CDR3 region has the DNA TGTGCCAGCAGTCTTCGACAGGGTGGTCACACCATATATTTT. Residues: CASSLRQGGHTIYF. The rearrangement uses TRBV6-5 and TRBJ1-3, with 7 bases aligning to TRBD1. Germline V gene sequence: CDR1 MNHEY, CDR2 SVGAGI. The CDR3 loop spans 14 amino acids. V dropped 5 bases and J dropped 8; count of bases not matched to a gene: 9.

The chain combines TRBV7-3 with TRBJ1-1; 7 bases are shared with TRBD1. Germline values: CDR1 SGHTA, CDR2 FQGTGA. There are 14 residues in the CDR3. V was pared by 1 base and J by 4 bases, with 3 bases of the junction left unmatched. CDR3 in amino acids: CASSLIPGGTEAFF. The CDR3 coding sequence is TGTGCCAGCAGCTTAATTCCAGGGGGCACTGAAGCTTTCTTT.

This sequence joins TRBV5-4 and TRBJ2-4, with D maybe TRBD1 (6 bases). Germline V gene sequence: CDR1 SGHNT, CDR2 YYREEE (reference sequence). This CDR3 has 15 amino acids. Trimming removed 1 base from V and 7 bases from J, with 15 bases in between. This CDR3 reads CASSLRGTSDNIQYF. As DNA, the CDR3 is TGTGCCAGCAGCTTGAGGGGGACATCGGATAACATTCAGTACTTC. The entire variable domain, with the rest obtained from reference TRBV5-4 and TRBJ2-4, is as follows: ETGVTQSPTHLIKTRGQQVTLRCSSQSGHNTVSWYQQALGQGPQFIFQYYREEENGRGNFPPRFSGLQFPNYSSELNVNALELDDSALYLCASSLRGTSDNIQYFGAGTRLSVL.

The rearrangement joins TRBV5-6 to TRBJ1-1; 9 nucleotides line up with TRBD1. The CDR3 consists of 15 residues. Trimming took 2 bases from V and 6 from J; bases not matched to a gene: 8. The germline gives CDR1 SGHDT, CDR2 YYEEEE. This chain's CDR3 is CASSFSGTGYSEAFF. The DNA for the CDR3 is TGTGCCAGCAGCTTCAGCGGGACAGGGTACTCTGAAGCTTTCTTT.

The gene calls are TRBV30 and TRBJ2-1; D perhaps matches TRBD2 (8 bases). Per germline, CDR1 GTSNPN and CDR2 SVGIG (reference sequence). The CDR3 length is 14 residues. With 1 base removed from V and 6 bases from J, the gap between germline ends came to 13 bases. The DNA for the CDR3 is TGTGCCTGGAGTGCGCGGGGGGACAGCAATGAGCAGTTCTTC. Amino acids: CAWSARGDSNEQFF.

This clone was detected a few times. The gene calls are TRBV21-1 and TRBJ1-4. TRBV21-1 is noted as a pseudogene. The CDR3 loop spans 14 amino acids. The CDR3 spells CASSFRPGGEKLFF. The CDR3 DNA sequence: TGTGCCAGCAGCTTTCGTCCAGGAGGTGAAAAACTGTTTTTT.

The chain uses TRBV5-4 and TRBJ2-1; 8 bases match TRBD2. This CDR3 comprises 17 residues. CDR1 and CDR2 (germline): SGHNT, YYREEE (reference sequence). V was pared by 0 bases and J by 0 bases, with 5 bases of the junction left unmatched. The CDR3 loop reads CASSLGRLASSYNEQFF. The CDR3 coding sequence is TGTGCCAGCAGCTTGGGCCGACTAGCGAGCTCCTACAATGAGCAGTTCTTC.

This chain joins TRBV5-6 and TRBJ1-2, with D tentatively TRBD1 (6 bases). CDR3 length: 13 amino acids. The V and J ends lost 2 bases and 8 bases respectively, with 13 bases between them. Germline CDR1 reads SGHDT; CDR2 reads YYEEEE. The CDR3 is CASSFSGGEGYTF. CDR3 in DNA: TGTGCCAGCAGCTTCTCGGGGGGCGAAGGCTACACCTTC.